These T cell receptor beta chains were read from a single sample in a study of T cell changes during pregnancy in multiple sclerosis. The data were produced by immunoSEQ multiplex PCR, yet TCRdb's version contains in-frame clones alone and is incomplete. The sample has about 77,000 clones, approximately 94% seen once. Source: peripheral blood, taken after pregnancy. The receptors derive from a female donor in good health, enrolled as a control in a pregnancy study. CDR3s include the opening cysteine and the closing phenylalanine or tryptophan. The D gene is left open where the match is weak. Expanded clones are given a class, and other clones once, few, many or no size at all.

TRBD1,TRBV15,TRBJ1-2,.,CATSRIDRGLVGYTF,TGTGCCACCAGCAGGATTGACAGGGGGCTGGTTGGCTACACCTTC
.,TRBV19,TRBJ1-5,.,CASSIARGWNQPQHF,TGTGCCAGTAGTATAGCAAGGGGGTGGAATCAGCCCCAGCATTTT
.,TRBV6-9,TRBJ2-4,.,CASRSRGAKNIQYF,TGTGCCAGCAGATCTCGGGGAGCCAAAAACATTCAGTACTTC
.,TRBV30,TRBJ2-3,.,CAWSQGISTDTQYF,TGTGCCTGGAGTCAGGGAATCAGCACAGATACGCAGTATTTT
TRBD1,TRBV5-4,TRBJ2-3,.,CASSLRQGVDTQYF,TGTGCCAGCAGCTTGAGGCAGGGGGTAGATACGCAGTATTTT
.,TRBV11-2,TRBJ1-2,.,CASSLGGGGGYTF,TGTGCCAGCAGCTTAGGGGGCGGGGGCGGCTACACCTTC
TRBD2,TRBV7-3,TRBJ2-1,.,CASSADPSGGYNFGNEQFF,TGTGCCAGCAGCGCCGATCCTAGCGGGGGGTACAATTTTGGCAATGAGCAGTTCTTC
TRBD2,TRBV5-1,TRBJ2-7,.,CASRPSGGTYEQYF,TGCGCCAGCAGGCCCAGCGGGGGGACCTACGAGCAGTACTTC
TRBD1,TRBV18,TRBJ1-2,.,CASSPGGQGQNYGYTF,TGTGCCAGCTCACCAGGGGGACAGGGGCAAAACTATGGCTACACCTTC
.,TRBV27,TRBJ2-3,once,CASSLKGGPYTDTQYF,TGTGCCAGCAGTCTCAAGGGGGGGCCGTACACAGATACGCAGTATTTT
.,TRBV28,TRBJ2-7,.,CASSRGSSYEQYF,TGTGCCAGCAGTCGGGGATCCTCCTACGAGCAGTACTTC
.,TRBV30,TRBJ1-5,.,CAYTRPGQLLIQPQHF,TGTGCCTACACCCGACCGGGACAACTCTTGATCCAGCCCCAGCATTTT
.,TRBV5-4,TRBJ1-3,.,CASSRGTGSGNTIYF,TGTGCCAGCAGCCGGGGTACGGGCTCTGGAAACACCATATATTTT
TRBD1,TRBV10-3,TRBJ1-2,.,CASRGQPYGYTF,TGTGCCAGCCGGGGACAGCCCTATGGCTACACCTTC
TRBD1,TRBV4-2,TRBJ2-6,.,CASSQAPGQGSGANVLTF,TGTGCCAGCAGCCAGGCCCCGGGACAGGGGTCTGGGGCCAACGTCCTGACTTTC
.,TRBV19,TRBJ1-2,.,CASRGVGGPGSYTF,TGTGCCAGTAGGGGCGTCGGGGGGCCTGGGAGCTACACCTTC
.,TRBV18,TRBJ1-5,.,CASAETGLGQPQHF,TGTGCCAGCGCGGAAACAGGGTTAGGTCAGCCCCAGCATTTT
.,TRBV7-3,TRBJ1-1,.,CASSLHGGGTEAFF,TGTGCCAGCAGTTTACACGGGGGTGGCACTGAAGCTTTCTTT
.,TRBV7-9,TRBJ1-2,.,CASSWSSGLYGYTF,TGTGCCAGCAGTTGGAGCTCAGGACTCTATGGCTACACCTTC
TRBD2,TRBV7-8,TRBJ2-4,.,CASSLGVASGLAKNIQYF,TGTGCCAGCAGCTTAGGGGTGGCTAGCGGGTTAGCCAAAAACATTCAGTACTTC
.,TRBV30,TRBJ2-1,.,CAWRREEEQFF,TGTGCCTGGAGGAGGGAGGAAGAGCAGTTCTTC
.,TRBV27,TRBJ2-1,.,CARRRPKSSYNEQFF,TGTGCCCGAAGGAGGCCGAAAAGCTCCTACAATGAGCAGTTCTTC
.,TRBV9,TRBJ2-2,.,CASSVRGIGPGELFF,TGTGCCAGCAGCGTACGGGGGATTGGCCCCGGGGAGCTGTTTTTT
.,TRBV5-5,TRBJ2-5,.,CASSFGQGLETQYF,TGTGCCAGCAGCTTTGGTCAGGGGTTGGAGACCCAGTACTTC
.,TRBV11-3,TRBJ1-1,.,CASSLEQNTEAFF,TGTGCCAGCAGCTTAGAACAGAACACTGAAGCTTTCTTT
.,TRBV28,TRBJ1-2,.,CASTRGGGGYTF,TGTGCCAGCACCCGCGGGGGGGGAGGCTACACCTTC
.,TRBV5-1,TRBJ1-2,.,CASSLGGAASYGYTF,TGCGCCAGCAGCTTAGGGGGGGCCGCCTCCTATGGCTACACCTTC
.,TRBV10-3,TRBJ2-5,.,CAISGAGETQYF,TGTGCCATCTCAGGGGCAGGAGAGACCCAGTACTTC
TRBD2,TRBV7-3,TRBJ2-1,.,CASSLIPTSEALDEQFF,TGTGCCAGCAGCTTAATCCCGACTAGCGAGGCCCTCGATGAGCAGTTCTTC
TRBD2,TRBV15,TRBJ2-2,.,CATSRETGGGDTGELFF,TGTGCCACCAGCAGAGAAACAGGCGGGGGGGACACCGGGGAGCTGTTTTTT
TRBD1,TRBV27,TRBJ1-1,.,CASSRTGNVAEAFF,TGTGCCAGCAGCCGGACAGGGAACGTCGCTGAAGCTTTCTTT
.,TRBV19,TRBJ2-6,once,CASSIRGRQSSGANVLTF,TGTGCCAGTAGTATTAGGGGGAGACAGAGCTCTGGGGCCAACGTCCTGACTTTC
.,TRBV7-9,TRBJ1-3,.,CASSYGQIPGNTIYF,TGTGCCAGCAGCTATGGACAGATCCCTGGAAACACCATATATTTT
.,TRBV19,TRBJ2-7,.,CASSIDSYVKGFEQYF,TGTGCCAGTAGTATAGATTCTTACGTCAAGGGGTTCGAGCAGTACTTC
TRBD1,TRBV2,TRBJ1-2,.,CASRYRGSNYGYTF,TGTGCCAGCAGGTACAGGGGGAGTAACTATGGCTACACCTTC
TRBD1,TRBV29-1,TRBJ2-2,.,CSATGVSPGELFF,TGCAGCGCGACAGGGGTTAGTCCCGGGGAGCTGTTTTTT
.,TRBV10-1,TRBJ2-4,once,CASIKGFSKNIQYF,TGCGCCAGCATCAAGGGGTTTTCCAAAAACATTCAGTACTTC
TRBD1,TRBV15,TRBJ2-7,few,CATSSPGQGRGEQYF,TGTGCCACCAGCAGCCCGGGACAGGGGAGGGGCGAGCAGTACTTC
TRBD2,TRBV30,TRBJ2-2,.,CAWRRGGAGELFF,TGTGCCTGGAGGCGGGGGGGAGCCGGGGAGCTGTTTTTT
.,TRBV6-6,TRBJ1-1,.,CASAGGPDRNTEAFF,TGTGCCAGCGCTGGTGGGCCTGATAGGAACACTGAAGCTTTCTTT
.,TRBV20-1,TRBJ1-2,.,CVGGAYGYTF,TGCGTCGGGGGGGCCTATGGCTACACCTTC
.,TRBV2,TRBJ1-1,.,CASIRTMNTEAFF,TGTGCCAGCATAAGAACAATGAACACTGAAGCTTTCTTT
.,TRBV6-5,TRBJ1-2,.,CASSYGTGGRGGYTF,TGTGCCAGCAGTTACGGGACGGGAGGTCGGGGAGGCTACACCTTC
.,TRBV25-1,TRBJ2-1,.,CASSLNEQFF,TGTGCCAGCAGCCTCAATGAGCAGTTCTTC
.,TRBV30,TRBJ1-1,.,CAWGTGSIFPGSHFF,.
.,TRBV5-4,TRBJ2-7,.,CASSMTGVSYEQYF,TGTGCCAGCAGCATGACAGGCGTCTCCTACGAGCAGTACTTC
TRBD1,TRBV7-9,TRBJ1-4,.,CASSTGTGGEKLFF,TGTGCCAGCAGCACTGGGACAGGAGGCGAAAAACTGTTTTTT
.,TRBV28,TRBJ1-2,.,CASVGPGAALYVTF,.
TRBD1,TRBV9,TRBJ2-7,.,CASSAGTAYEQYF,TGTGCCAGCAGCGCCGGGACAGCCTACGAGCAGTACTTC
.,TRBV10-3,TRBJ1-4,.,CAISGSGGEKLFF,TGTGCCATCAGTGGGTCGGGAGGGGAAAAACTGTTTTTT
.,TRBV19,TRBJ2-6,.,CASTPFPSGANVLTF,TGTGCCAGTACCCCCTTCCCCTCTGGGGCCAACGTCCTGACTTTC
TRBD1,TRBV27,TRBJ1-4,.,CASNTGGEGEKLFF,TGTGCCAGCAATACAGGGGGCGAAGGTGAAAAACTGTTTTTT
.,TRBV5-1,TRBJ2-3,once,CASSLLDTQYF,TGCGCCAGCAGCTTGCTGGATACGCAGTATTTT
TRBD1,TRBV10-2,TRBJ2-5,.,CASRIRTGQETQYF,TGCGCCAGCAGAATACGGACAGGACAAGAGACCCAGTACTTC
TRBD1,TRBV5-1,TRBJ1-4,.,CASSSTGGAANEKLFF,TGCGCCAGCAGCTCGACAGGGGGTGCGGCTAATGAAAAACTGTTTTTT
.,TRBV10-3,TRBJ2-7,.,CAISESVVALYEQYF,TGTGCCATCAGTGAGTCGGTGGTAGCCCTATACGAGCAGTACTTC
TRBD2,TRBV10-3,TRBJ2-1,.,CAITDSLAGGYNEQFF,TGTGCCATCACAGACAGCTTAGCGGGGGGTTACAATGAGCAGTTCTTC
.,TRBV28,TRBJ2-4,.,CASSSPGTYKNIQYF,TGTGCCAGCAGCAGTCCCGGGACTTACAAAAACATTCAGTACTTC
.,TRBV7-9,TRBJ1-1,.,CASSPRVTEAFF,TGTGCCAGCAGCCCCAGGGTTACTGAAGCTTTCTTT
.,TRBV18,TRBJ2-5,few,CASSPKRETQYF,TGTGCCAGCTCACCAAAGCGGGAGACCCAGTACTTC